This T cell receptor beta chain stems from a study of blood T cell repertoires in COVID-19. At the level of the study: Sites across the United States, Italy and Spain contributed samples from acute and convalescent COVID-19.

Trimming stripped 4 bases from V and 0 bases from J, with 11 bases between. The CDR3 extends over 15 amino acids. The germline V gene encodes CDR1 SGHKS and CDR2 YYEKEE (reference sequence). This clone was seen a handful of times. Per the study methods: Estimation of nucleated cell counts was performed using reference gene primer amplification. TCRdb keeps only in-frame clones here, not all; method: immunoSEQ multiplex PCR. That table furnishes V, J and clone size, whereas the DNA furnished D and trimming. The table includes some 38,000 clones, just under 75% detected once. Patients at the Seattle site were enrolled during active infection and followed longitudinally.

V is TRBV5-5 and J is TRBJ1-3; D gene ambiguous. The sequencing input was peripheral blood. This TCR was recovered from a man between 65 and 85 years old with COVID-19, enrolled during active disease. CDR3 protein: CASSPGGSSGNTIYF. As DNA, the CDR3 is TGTGCCAGCAGCCCGGGTGGAAGCTCTGGAAACACCATATATTTT.